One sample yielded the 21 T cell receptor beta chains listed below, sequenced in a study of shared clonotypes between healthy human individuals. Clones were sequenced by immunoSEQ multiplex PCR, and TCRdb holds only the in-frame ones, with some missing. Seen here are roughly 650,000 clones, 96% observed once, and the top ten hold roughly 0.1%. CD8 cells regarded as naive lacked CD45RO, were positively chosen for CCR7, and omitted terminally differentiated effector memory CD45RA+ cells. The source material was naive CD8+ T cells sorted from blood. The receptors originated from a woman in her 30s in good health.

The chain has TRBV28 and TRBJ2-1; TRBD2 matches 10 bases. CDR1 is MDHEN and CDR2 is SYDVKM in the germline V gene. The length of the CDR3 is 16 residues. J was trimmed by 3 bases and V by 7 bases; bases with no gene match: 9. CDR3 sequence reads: CASTVKGLAIYNEQFF. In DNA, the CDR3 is TGTGCCAGCACCGTCAAGGGACTAGCGATCTACAATGAGCAGTTCTTC.

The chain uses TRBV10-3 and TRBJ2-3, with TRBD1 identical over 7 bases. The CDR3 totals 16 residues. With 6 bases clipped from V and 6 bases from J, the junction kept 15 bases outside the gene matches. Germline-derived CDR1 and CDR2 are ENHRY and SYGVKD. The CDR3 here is CAISLSDRDHWDTQYF. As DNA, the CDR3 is TGTGCCATCAGCTTATCTGACAGGGACCATTGGGATACGCAGTATTTT.

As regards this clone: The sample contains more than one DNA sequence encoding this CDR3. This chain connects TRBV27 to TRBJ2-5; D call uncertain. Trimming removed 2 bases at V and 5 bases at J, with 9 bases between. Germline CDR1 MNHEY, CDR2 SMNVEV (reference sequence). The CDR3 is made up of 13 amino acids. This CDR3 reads CASSLGSGETQYF. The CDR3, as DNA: TGTGCCAGCAGTTTAGGGTCTGGGGAGACCCAGTACTTC.

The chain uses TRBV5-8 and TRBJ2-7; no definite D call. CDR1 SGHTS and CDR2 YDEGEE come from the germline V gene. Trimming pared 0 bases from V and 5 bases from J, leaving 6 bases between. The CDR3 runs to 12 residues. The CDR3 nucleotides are TGTGCCAGCAGCTTGGCCCAGGACGAGCAGTACTTC. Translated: CASSLAQDEQYF. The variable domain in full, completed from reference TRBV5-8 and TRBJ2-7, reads EAGVTQSPTHLIKTRGQQATLRCSPISGHTSVYWYQQALGLGLQFLLWYDEGEERNRGNFPPRFSGRQFPNYSSELNVNALELEDSALYLCASSLAQDEQYFGPGTRLTVT.

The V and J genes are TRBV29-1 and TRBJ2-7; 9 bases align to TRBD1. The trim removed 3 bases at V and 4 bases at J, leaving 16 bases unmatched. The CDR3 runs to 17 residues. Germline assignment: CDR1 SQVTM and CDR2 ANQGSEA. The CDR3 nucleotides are TGCAGCGTTGAGGACCTCGACGCCGGGACAGGGATATACGAGCAGTACTTC. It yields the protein CSVEDLDAGTGIYEQYF.

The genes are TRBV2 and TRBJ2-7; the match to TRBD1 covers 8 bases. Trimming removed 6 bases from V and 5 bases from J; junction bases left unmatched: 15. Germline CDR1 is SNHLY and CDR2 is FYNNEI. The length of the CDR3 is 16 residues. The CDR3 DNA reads TGTGCCAGCAGGAGCTATCTCAGGGGGCTTCACGACGAGCAGTACTTC. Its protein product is CASRSYLRGLHDEQYF.

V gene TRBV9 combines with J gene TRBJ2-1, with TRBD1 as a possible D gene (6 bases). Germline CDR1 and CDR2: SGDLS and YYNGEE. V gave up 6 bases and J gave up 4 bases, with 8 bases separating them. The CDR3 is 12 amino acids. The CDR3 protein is CASTTGYNEQFF. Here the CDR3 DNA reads TGTGCCAGCACCACAGGGTACAATGAGCAGTTCTTC.

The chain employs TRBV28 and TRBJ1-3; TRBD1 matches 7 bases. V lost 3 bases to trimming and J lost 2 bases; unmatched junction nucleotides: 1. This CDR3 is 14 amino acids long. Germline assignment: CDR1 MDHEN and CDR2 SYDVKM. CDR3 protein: CASSFQGAGNTIYF. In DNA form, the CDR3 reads TGTGCCAGCAGTTTCCAGGGGGCTGGAAACACCATATATTTT.

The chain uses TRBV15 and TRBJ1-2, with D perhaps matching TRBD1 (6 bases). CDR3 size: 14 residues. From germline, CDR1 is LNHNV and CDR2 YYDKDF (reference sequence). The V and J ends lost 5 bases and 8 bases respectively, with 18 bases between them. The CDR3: CATSPRGGAWGYTF. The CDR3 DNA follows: TGTGCCACCAGCCCGCGGGGGGGGGCCTGGGGCTACACCTTC.

The CDR3 here is CASSIGTPNTIYF. CDR3 bases: TGTGCCAGTAGTATCGGGACGCCTAACACCATATATTTT. This chain joins TRBV19 and TRBJ1-3, with D perhaps matching TRBD1 (5 bases). This CDR3 comprises 13 residues. Germline CDR1 LNHDA, CDR2 SQIVND (reference sequence). Trimming pared 3 bases from V and 7 bases from J, leaving 10 bases between.

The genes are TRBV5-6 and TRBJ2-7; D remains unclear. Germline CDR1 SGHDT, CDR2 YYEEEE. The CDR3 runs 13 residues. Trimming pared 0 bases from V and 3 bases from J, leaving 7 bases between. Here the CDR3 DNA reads TGTGCCAGCAGCTTGGACAGATACTACGAGCAGTACTTC. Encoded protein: CASSLDRYYEQYF.

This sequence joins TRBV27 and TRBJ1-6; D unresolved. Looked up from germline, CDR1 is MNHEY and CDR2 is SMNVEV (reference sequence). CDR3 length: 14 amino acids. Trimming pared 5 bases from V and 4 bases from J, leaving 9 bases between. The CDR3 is CASSPGRYNSPLHF. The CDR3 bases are TGTGCCAGCAGTCCCGGACGGTATAATTCACCCCTCCACTTT.

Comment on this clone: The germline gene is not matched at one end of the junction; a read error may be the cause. Here the CDR3 reads CASRDIGGRELYF. The CDR3 DNA reads as TGTGCCAGCAGGGACATTGGCGGGAGAGAGCTGTACTTC. The chain couples TRBV28 to TRBJ2-7; 7 bases are shared with TRBD2. CDR1 and CDR2 (germline): MDHEN, SYDVKM. The CDR3 runs to 13 residues.

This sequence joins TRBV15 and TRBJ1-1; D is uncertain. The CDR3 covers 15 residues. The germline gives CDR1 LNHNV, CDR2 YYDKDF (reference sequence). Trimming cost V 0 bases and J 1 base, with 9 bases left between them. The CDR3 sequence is CATSRDLARNTEAFF. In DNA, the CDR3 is TGTGCCACCAGCAGAGATCTTGCGAGGAACACTGAAGCTTTCTTT.

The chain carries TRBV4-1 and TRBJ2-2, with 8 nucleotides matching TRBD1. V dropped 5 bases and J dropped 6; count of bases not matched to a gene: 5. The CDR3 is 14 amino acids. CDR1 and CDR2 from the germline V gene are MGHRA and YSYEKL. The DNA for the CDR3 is TGCGCCAGCAGCTTTCGACAGGGGTCCGGGGAGCTGTTTTTT. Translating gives CASSFRQGSGELFF.

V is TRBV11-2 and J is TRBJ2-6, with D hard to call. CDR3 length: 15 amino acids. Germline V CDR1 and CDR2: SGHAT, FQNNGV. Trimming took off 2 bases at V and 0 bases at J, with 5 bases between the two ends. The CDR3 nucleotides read TGTGCCAGCAGCTTACGGGCCTCTGGGGCCAACGTCCTGACTTTC. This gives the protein CASSLRASGANVLTF.

In DNA, the CDR3 is TGTGCCAGCAAAGACGGGACAGAGAGCTCCTACGAGCAGTACTTC. Its translation: CASKDGTESSYEQYF. The J gene is TRBJ2-7, the V gene TRBV2; 7 bases map to TRBD1. V shed 7 bases, J shed 0 bases, and the junction held 9 bases outside the gene matches. Germline V gene data show CDR1 as SNHLY and CDR2 as FYNNEI. The CDR3 has 15 residues. The whole variable domain, remainder taken from reference TRBV2 and TRBJ2-7, is EPEVTQTPSHQVTQMGQEVILRCVPISNHLYFYWYRQILGQKVEFLVSFYNNEISEKSEIFDDQFSVERPDGSNFTLKIRSTKLEDSAMYFCASKDGTESSYEQYFGPGTRLTVT.

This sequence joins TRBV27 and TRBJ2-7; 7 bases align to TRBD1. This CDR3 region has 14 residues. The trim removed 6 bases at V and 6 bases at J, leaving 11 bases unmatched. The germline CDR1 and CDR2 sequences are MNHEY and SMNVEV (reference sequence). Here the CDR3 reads CASSHHPTGFEQYF. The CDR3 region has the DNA TGTGCCAGCAGCCACCACCCGACAGGGTTCGAGCAGTACTTC.

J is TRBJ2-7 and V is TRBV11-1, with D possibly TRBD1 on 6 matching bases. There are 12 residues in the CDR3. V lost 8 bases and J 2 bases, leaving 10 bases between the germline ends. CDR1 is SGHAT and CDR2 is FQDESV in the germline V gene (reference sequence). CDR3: CASEGVAYEQYF. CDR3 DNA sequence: TGTGCCAGCGAGGGGGTCGCCTACGAGCAGTACTTC.

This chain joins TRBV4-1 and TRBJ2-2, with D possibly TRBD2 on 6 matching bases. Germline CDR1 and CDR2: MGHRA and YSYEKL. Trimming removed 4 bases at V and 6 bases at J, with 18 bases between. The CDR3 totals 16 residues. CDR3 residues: CASSLLTGAVPGELFF. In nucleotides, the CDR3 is TGCGCCAGCAGCCTGCTGACGGGAGCGGTCCCCGGGGAGCTGTTTTTT.

The CDR3 loop is CASSVYGRQFF. The DNA for the CDR3 is TGTGCCAGCAGTGTGTACGGGAGGCAGTTCTTC. This chain connects TRBV6-1 to TRBJ2-1; possible D gene TRBD2, 6 bases. Trimming shortened V by 4 bases and J by 12 bases, and 10 bases separated the two germline ends. This CDR3 has 11 residues. Germline V gene sequence: CDR1 MNHNS, CDR2 SASEGT.